Shown below are 14 T cell receptor beta chains from a single sample sequenced in a study of blood T cell repertoires in COVID-19. Repertoires were generated with immunoSEQ multiplex PCR, while TCRdb's copy carries only in-frame clones and drops some. The data contain tens of thousands of clones, more than 65% of them singletons. The sequencing input was peripheral blood. The receptors originated from a man older than 75 with COVID-19, enrolled during active disease.

The chain recombines TRBV30 with TRBJ1-1; the match to TRBD1 covers 9 bases. Germline values: CDR1 GTSNPN, CDR2 SVGIG (reference sequence). The CDR3 is 12 amino acids. With V trimmed by 4 bases and J by 12 bases, 9 bases remained unmatched. In DNA form, the CDR3 reads TGTGCCTGGAACTCCCGGGACAGGGAAACTTTCTTT. This translates into CAWNSRDRETFF.

The rearrangement uses TRBV19 and TRBJ2-2; no definite D call. The length of the CDR3 is 13 residues. Germline values: CDR1 LNHDA, CDR2 SQIVND (reference sequence). The ends were cut back, 7 bases at V and 6 bases at J, with 12 bases in the middle. Written as DNA, the CDR3 is TGTGCCAGTAAAAGTCACCGGGCCGGGGAGCTGTTTTTT. Translating gives CASKSHRAGELFF.

The chain is built from TRBV9 and TRBJ2-7, with D perhaps TRBD1 (6 bases). Looked up from germline, CDR1 is SGDLS and CDR2 is YYNGEE. The CDR3 covers 17 residues. V shed 0 bases and J shed 2 bases, with 18 bases lying between them. The CDR3 spells CASSVGDSGQGTYEQYF. DNA for the CDR3: TGTGCCAGCAGCGTAGGGGATTCGGGGCAGGGGACCTACGAGCAGTACTTC.

V usage is TRBV18 and J usage is TRBJ1-5; TRBD1 matches 7 bases. The V segment lost 2 bases and the J segment 4 bases; nucleotides outside the gene matches: 2. The CDR3 is made up of 14 amino acids. The germline V gene has CDR1 KGHSH and CDR2 LQKENI. CDR3 sequence: CASSPARGNQPQHF. The CDR3 region has the DNA TGTGCCAGCTCACCAGCCAGGGGGAATCAGCCCCAGCATTTT.

CDR3 nucleotide sequence: TGCGCCAGCAGCTTGGGGTACGGGGCCCCGGGAGAATATGGCTACACCTTC. Amino acid sequence: CASSLGYGAPGEYGYTF. The chain recombines TRBV5-1 with TRBJ1-2, with D possibly matching TRBD1 (5 bases). Per the germline V gene, CDR1 is SGHRS and CDR2 is YFSETQ. The V gene lost 0 bases and the J gene lost 5 bases, with 20 bases spanning the gap. The CDR3 loop spans 17 amino acids.

J is TRBJ1-1 and V is TRBV4-1; D not certain. CDR3 length: 14 residues. V was trimmed by 2 bases and J by 6 bases, leaving 13 bases between them. Looked up from germline, CDR1 is MGHRA and CDR2 is YSYEKL. DNA of the CDR3: TGCGCCAGCAGCCAACCAGTGGAGGGTTCTGAAGCTTTCTTT. It codes for CASSQPVEGSEAFF.

This clone was observed a single time. The chain uses TRBV19 and TRBJ1-1; TRBD1 agrees at 9 bases. V was clipped by 4 bases and J by 5 bases; unmatched bases: 11. Germline values: CDR1 LNHDA, CDR2 SQIVND (reference sequence). The CDR3 is 16 residues long. For the CDR3, the DNA is TGTGCCAGTAGTAGGGGGACAGGGAGGGCTCGGACTGAAGCTTTCTTT. It yields the protein CASSRGTGRARTEAFF.

This rearrangement joins TRBV10-3 to TRBJ1-2; TRBD1 aligns across 7 bases. CDR1 ENHRY and CDR2 SYGVKD come from the germline V gene. This CDR3 comprises 18 residues. Unmatched junction bases numbered 11, after V lost 0 bases and J lost 1 base. CDR3 coding DNA: TGTGCCATCAGTGAGTCTGGCAGGGGGTCCACGGGTAACTATGGCTACACCTTC. Its translation: CAISESGRGSTGNYGYTF.

The chain links TRBV11-3 to TRBJ2-7; D might be TRBD1 (5 bases). Trimming removed 3 bases from V and 5 bases from J, with 8 bases in between. Germline lookup yields CDR1 SGHNT and CDR2 YENEEA. The CDR3 spans 12 residues. CDR3 coding DNA: TGTGCCAGCAGCTTGACAGCGAACGAGCAGTACTTC. It is translated as CASSLTANEQYF.

The J gene is TRBJ2-7, the V gene TRBV11-3, with a weak D call TRBD1 (7 bases). Looked up from germline, CDR1 is SGHNT and CDR2 is YENEEA. The CDR3 is made up of 16 amino acids. Trimming cost V 5 bases and J 1 base, with 18 bases left between them. The CDR3 spells CASSPRRQGGSYEQYV. In DNA form, the CDR3 reads TGTGCCAGCAGCCCGCGGCGACAGGGAGGTTCCTACGAGCAGTACGTC.

The V gene is TRBV19, the J gene TRBJ1-5; no reliable D call. Looked up from germline, CDR1 is LNHDA and CDR2 is SQIVND (reference sequence). The CDR3 covers 15 residues. The V gene lost 8 bases and the J gene lost 2 bases, with 16 bases spanning the gap. CDR3 residues: CASGGNTLGNQPQHF. The CDR3 DNA reads TGTGCCAGTGGAGGCAACACCTTAGGCAATCAGCCCCAGCATTTT.

The chain uses TRBV2 and TRBJ2-7; the D gene is possibly TRBD1 (5 bases). V was pared by 2 bases and J by 2 bases, with 7 bases between. The CDR3 totals 13 residues. In germline, CDR1 is SNHLY, CDR2 FYNNEI. CDR3 nucleotides: TGTGCCAGCAGTGAACAGGGTGCCTACGAGCAGTACGTC. Amino acid sequence: CASSEQGAYEQYV.

The CDR3 DNA sequence: TGTGCCAGCAGTGCTCGTCCTAGCGGCCTCACAGATACGCAGTATTTT. Its translation: CASSARPSGLTDTQYF. This chain joins TRBV6-2 or TRBV6-3 and TRBJ2-3, with TRBD2 matching 7 bases. The CDR3 extends over 16 amino acids. The germline V gene encodes CDR1 MNHEY and CDR2 SVGEGT. Germline trimming cut 5 bases from V and 2 bases from J; bases unmatched to any gene: 10.

The sample holds a few counts of this clone. CDR3 bases: TGTGCCATCAGTGGCGCGGGACAGGGTGGAGGCTACACCTTC. Translating gives CAISGAGQGGGYTF. The rearrangement joins TRBV10-3 to TRBJ1-2; TRBD1 agrees at 9 bases. The CDR3 contains 14 residues. V lost 4 bases and J lost 8; bases outside the gene matches: 8. Germline CDR1 is ENHRY and CDR2 is SYGVKD.